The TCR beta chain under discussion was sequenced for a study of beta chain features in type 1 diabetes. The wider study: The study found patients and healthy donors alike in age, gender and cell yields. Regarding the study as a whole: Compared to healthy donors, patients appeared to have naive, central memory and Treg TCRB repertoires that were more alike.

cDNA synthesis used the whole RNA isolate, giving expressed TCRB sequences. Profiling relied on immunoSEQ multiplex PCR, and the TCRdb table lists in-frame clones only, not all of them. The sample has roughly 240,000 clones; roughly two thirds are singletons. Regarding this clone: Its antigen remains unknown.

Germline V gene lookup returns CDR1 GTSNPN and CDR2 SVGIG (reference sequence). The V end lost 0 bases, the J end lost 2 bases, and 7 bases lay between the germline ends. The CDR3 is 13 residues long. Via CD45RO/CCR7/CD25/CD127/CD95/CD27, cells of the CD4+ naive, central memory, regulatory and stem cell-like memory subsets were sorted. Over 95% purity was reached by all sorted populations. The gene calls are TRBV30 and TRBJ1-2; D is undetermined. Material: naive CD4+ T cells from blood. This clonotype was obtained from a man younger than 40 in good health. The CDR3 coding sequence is TGTGCCTGGAGTGTACGACGGAACTATGGCTACACCTTC. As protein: CAWSVRRNYGYTF.